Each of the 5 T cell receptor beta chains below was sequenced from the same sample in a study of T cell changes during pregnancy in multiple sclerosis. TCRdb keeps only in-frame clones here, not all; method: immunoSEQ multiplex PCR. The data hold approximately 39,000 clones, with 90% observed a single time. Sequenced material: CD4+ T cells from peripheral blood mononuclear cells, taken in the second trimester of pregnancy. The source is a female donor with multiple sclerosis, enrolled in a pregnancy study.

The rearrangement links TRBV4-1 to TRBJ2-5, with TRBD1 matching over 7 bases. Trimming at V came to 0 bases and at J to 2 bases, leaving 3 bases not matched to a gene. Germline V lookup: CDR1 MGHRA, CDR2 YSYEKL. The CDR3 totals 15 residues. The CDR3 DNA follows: TGCGCCAGCAGCCAAGATGTGACAGGGCAAGAGACCCAGTACTTC. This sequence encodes CASSQDVTGQETQYF.

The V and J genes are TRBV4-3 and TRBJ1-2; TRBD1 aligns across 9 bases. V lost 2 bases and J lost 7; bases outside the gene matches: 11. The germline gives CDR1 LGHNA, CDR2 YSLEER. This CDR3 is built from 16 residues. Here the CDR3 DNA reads TGCGCCAGCAGCCAACTCTCGGGGACAGGGTTAAGTGGCTACACCTTC. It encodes CASSQLSGTGLSGYTF.

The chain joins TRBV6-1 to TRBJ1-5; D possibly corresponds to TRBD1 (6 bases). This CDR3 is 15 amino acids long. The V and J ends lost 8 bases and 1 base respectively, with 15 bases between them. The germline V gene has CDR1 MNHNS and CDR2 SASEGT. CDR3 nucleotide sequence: TGTGCCAGCCGGACCATGGACAGCAGCAATCAGCCCCAGCATTTT. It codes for CASRTMDSSNQPQHF.

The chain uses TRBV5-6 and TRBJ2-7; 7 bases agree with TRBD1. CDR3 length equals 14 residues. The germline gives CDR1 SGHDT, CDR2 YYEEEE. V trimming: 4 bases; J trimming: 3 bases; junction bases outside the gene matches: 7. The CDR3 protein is CASSQRQGNYEQYF. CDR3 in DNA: TGTGCCAGCAGCCAAAGACAGGGTAACTACGAGCAGTACTTC.

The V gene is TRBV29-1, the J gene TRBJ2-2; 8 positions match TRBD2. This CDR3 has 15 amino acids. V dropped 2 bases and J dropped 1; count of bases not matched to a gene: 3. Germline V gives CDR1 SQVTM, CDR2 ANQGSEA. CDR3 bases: TGCAGCGTTGAAAAAGCGGGAGTGAACACCGGGGAGCTGTTTTTT. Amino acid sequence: CSVEKAGVNTGELFF.